Described below is a single TCR beta chain sequence and its context. The antigen remains unidentified. The starting material, graft tissue, was processed to release intraepithelial and lamina propria lymphocytes. The data were obtained in a study of graft-versus-host responses after intestinal transplantation. In the study overall: Multivisceral, liver-intestinal, or isolated intestinal grafts went to recipients. Each patient got anti-thymocyte globulin induction, then tacrolimus and steroids for three to four years.

Study-level findings and limits: Recipient marrow contained GvH clones, some of which appeared first in ileum or blood.

CDR3 length equals 16 residues. Germline lookup yields CDR1 MNHNY and CDR2 SVGAGI (reference sequence). Trimming took 2 bases from V and 5 from J, leaving 18 bases between them. Assay used: immunoSEQ multiplex PCR; TCRdb lists only in-frame clones, some missing. Of 9,600 or so clones listed, roughly three quarters are singletons. Source: ileum tissue, taken roughly 450 days after intestinal transplantation. This sequence originates from a human patient who received an intestinal transplant, so some T cells may come from the graft donor. The chain has TRBV6-6 and TRBJ2-5; D is perhaps TRBD2 (6 bases). The CDR3 sequence: CASSYQSSVGGETQYF. CDR3 bases: TGTGCCAGCAGTTACCAGTCGTCTGTTGGGGGGGAGACCCAGTACTTC.